A single TCR beta chain is shown here with its context. The time point is: peripheral blood 6 weeks after treatment start. This specimen comes from a study of PD-L1 blockade in urothelial cancer. The CDR3 runs to 14 residues. In germline, CDR1 is SGHTS, CDR2 YDEGEE. V was cut by 1 base and J by 4 bases, with 10 bases left in between. The assay was immunoSEQ multiplex PCR, and TCRdb's table has in-frame clones only and misses some. The sample records 100,000 to 150,000 clones, roughly 82% being singletons. Sample: PBMCs, taken around atezolizumab (anti-PD-L1) treatment. The gene calls are TRBV5-8 and TRBJ2-3; D uncertain. The clonotype comes from a man between 50 and 59 years old with urothelial cancer. The CDR3: CASSLRASSDTQYF. The CDR3, as DNA: TGTGCCAGCAGCTTGCGAGCATCCTCAGATACGCAGTATTTT. The full variable domain, with the rest looked up from reference TRBV5-8 and TRBJ2-3, is EAGVTQSPTHLIKTRGQQATLRCSPISGHTSVYWYQQALGLGLQFLLWYDEGEERNRGNFPPRFSGRQFPNYSSELNVNALELEDSALYLCASSLRASSDTQYFGPGTRLTVL.